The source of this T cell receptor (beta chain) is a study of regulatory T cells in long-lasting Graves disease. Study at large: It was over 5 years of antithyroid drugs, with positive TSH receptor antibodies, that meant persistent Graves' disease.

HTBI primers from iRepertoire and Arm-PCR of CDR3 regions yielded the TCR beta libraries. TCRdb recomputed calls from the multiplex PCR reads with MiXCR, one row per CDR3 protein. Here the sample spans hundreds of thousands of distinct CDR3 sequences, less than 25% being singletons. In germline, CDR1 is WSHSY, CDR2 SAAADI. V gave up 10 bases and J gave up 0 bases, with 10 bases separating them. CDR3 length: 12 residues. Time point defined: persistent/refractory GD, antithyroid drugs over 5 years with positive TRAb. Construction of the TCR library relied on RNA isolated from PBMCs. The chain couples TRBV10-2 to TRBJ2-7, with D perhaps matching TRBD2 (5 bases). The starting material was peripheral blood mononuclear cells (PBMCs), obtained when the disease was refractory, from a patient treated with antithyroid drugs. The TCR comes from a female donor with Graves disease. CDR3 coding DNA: TGCGCCACCCGTCGGGGCTCCTACGAGCAGTACTTC. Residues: CATRRGSYEQYF.